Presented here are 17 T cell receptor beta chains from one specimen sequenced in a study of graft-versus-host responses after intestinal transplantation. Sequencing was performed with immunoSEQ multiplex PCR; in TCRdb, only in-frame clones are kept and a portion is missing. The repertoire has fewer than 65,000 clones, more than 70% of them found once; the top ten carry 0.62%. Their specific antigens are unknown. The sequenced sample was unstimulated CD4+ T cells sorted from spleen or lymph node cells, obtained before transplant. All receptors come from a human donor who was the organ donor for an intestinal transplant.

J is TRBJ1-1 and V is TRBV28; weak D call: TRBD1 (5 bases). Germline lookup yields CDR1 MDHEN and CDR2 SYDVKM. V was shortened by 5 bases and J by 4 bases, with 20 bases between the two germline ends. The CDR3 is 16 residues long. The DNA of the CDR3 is TGTGCCAGCAGTCCCGCCTTGACAGCTAAGAGCACTGAAGCTTTCTTT. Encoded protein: CASSPALTAKSTEAFF.

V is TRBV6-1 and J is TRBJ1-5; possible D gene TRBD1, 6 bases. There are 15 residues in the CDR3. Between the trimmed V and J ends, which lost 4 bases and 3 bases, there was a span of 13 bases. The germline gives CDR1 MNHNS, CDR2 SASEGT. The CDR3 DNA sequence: TGTGCCAGCAGTGTTTTTCCAGGGGTCAATCAGCCCCAGCATTTT. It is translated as CASSVFPGVNQPQHF.

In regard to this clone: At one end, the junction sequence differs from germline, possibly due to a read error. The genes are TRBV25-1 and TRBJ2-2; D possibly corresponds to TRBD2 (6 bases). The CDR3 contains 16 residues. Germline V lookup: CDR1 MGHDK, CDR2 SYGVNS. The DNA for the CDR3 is TGTGCCTGCAGTAGGCGGGGCCAGGGTAACACCGGGGAGCTGTTTTTT. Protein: CACSRRGQGNTGELFF.

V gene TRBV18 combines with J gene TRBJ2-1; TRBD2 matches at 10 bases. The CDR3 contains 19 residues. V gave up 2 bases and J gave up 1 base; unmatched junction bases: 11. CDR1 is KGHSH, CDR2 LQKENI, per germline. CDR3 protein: CASSPFMYGLADSYNEQFF. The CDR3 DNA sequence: TGTGCCAGCTCACCATTTATGTATGGACTAGCGGATTCCTACAATGAGCAGTTCTTC.

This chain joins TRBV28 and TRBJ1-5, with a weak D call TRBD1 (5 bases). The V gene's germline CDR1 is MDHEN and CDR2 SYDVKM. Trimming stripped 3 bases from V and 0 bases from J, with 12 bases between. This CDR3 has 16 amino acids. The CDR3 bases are TGTGCCAGCAGTTTTGGAGACAGTTATAGCAATCAGCCCCAGCATTTT. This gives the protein CASSFGDSYSNQPQHF.

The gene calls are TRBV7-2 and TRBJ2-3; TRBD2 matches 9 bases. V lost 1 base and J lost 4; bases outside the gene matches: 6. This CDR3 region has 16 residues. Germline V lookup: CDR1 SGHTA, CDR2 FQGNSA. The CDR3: CASSLGPSGTADTQYF. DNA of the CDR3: TGTGCCAGCAGCTTAGGCCCTAGCGGGACGGCAGATACGCAGTATTTT. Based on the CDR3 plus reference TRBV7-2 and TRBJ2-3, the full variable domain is GAGVSQSPSNKVTEKGKDVELRCDPISGHTALYWYRQSLGQGLEFLIYFQGNSAPDKSGLPSDRFSAERTGGSVSTLTIQRTQQEDSAVYLCASSLGPSGTADTQYFGPGTRLTVL.

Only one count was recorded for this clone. The DNA for the CDR3 is TGTGCCAGCAGCTCCGGACTAGCGGGATCCTACAATGAGCAGTTCTTC. Translation: CASSSGLAGSYNEQFF. J is TRBJ2-1 and V is TRBV7-2; 12 nucleotides agree with TRBD2. The CDR3 loop spans 16 amino acids. Per the germline V gene, CDR1 is SGHTA and CDR2 is FQGNSA. The V gene end was trimmed by 4 bases and the J gene end by 1 base; junction bases not matched to a gene: 2.

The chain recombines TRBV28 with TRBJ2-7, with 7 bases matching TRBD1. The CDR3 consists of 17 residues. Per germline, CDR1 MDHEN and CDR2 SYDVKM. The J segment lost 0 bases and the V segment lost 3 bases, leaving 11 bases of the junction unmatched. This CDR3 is CASSFSFSGGPSYEQYF. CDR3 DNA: TGTGCCAGCAGTTTTAGTTTCTCAGGGGGACCCTCCTACGAGCAGTACTTC. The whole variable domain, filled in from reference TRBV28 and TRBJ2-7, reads DVKVTQSSRYLVKRTGEKVFLECVQDMDHENMFWYRQDPGLGLRLIYFSYDVKMKEKGDIPEGYSVSREKKERFSLILESASTNQTSMYLCASSFSFSGGPSYEQYFGPGTRLTVT.

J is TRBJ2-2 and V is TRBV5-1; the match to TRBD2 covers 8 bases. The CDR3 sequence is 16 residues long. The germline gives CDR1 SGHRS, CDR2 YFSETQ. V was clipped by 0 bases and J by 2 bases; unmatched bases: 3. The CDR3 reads CASSLGLAGNTGELFF. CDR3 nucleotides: TGCGCCAGCAGCTTGGGGCTAGCGGGCAACACCGGGGAGCTGTTTTTT.

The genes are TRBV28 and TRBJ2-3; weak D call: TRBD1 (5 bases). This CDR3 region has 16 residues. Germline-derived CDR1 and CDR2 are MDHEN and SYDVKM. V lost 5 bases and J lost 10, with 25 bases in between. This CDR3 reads CASSNWGTRARGAQYF. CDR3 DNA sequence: TGTGCCAGCAGTAATTGGGGTACCAGGGCCAGAGGAGCGCAGTATTTT.

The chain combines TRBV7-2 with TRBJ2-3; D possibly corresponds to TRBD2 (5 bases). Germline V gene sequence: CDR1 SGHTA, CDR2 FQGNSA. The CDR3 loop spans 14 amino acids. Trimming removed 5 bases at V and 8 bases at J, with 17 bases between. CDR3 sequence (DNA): TGTGCCAGCAGCCTACGAGGGTCCGCCCTTACGCAGTATTTT. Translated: CASSLRGSALTQYF.

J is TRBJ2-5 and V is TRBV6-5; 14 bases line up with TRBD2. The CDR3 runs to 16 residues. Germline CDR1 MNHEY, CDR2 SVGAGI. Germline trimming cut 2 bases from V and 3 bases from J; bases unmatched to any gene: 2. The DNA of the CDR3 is TGTGCCAGCAGTTACGGGGGACTAGCGGGAGAAGAGACCCAGTACTTC. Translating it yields CASSYGGLAGEETQYF.

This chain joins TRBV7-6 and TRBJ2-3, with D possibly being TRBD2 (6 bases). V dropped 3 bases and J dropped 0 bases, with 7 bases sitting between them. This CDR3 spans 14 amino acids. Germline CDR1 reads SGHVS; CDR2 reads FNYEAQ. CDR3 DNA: TGTGCCAGCAGCTTGGGGACTAGCACAGATACGCAGTATTTT. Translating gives CASSLGTSTDTQYF.

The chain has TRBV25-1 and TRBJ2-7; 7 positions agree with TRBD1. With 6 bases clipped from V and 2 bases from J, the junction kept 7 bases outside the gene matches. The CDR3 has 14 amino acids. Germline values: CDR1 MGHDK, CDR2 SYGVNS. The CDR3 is CASRMTGQTYEQYF. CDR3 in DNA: TGTGCCAGCAGGATGACGGGACAGACCTACGAGCAGTACTTC.

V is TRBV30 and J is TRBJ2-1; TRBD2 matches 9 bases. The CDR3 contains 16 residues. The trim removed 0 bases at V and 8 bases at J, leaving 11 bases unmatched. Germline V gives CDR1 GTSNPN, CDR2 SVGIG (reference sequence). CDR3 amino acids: CAWSVTPSGRIHEQFF. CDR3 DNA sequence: TGTGCCTGGAGTGTAACGCCCAGCGGGAGGATACATGAGCAGTTCTTC.

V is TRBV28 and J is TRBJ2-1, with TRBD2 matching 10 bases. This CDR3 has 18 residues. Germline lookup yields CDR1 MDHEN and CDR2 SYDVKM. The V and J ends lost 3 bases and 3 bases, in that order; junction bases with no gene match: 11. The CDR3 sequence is CASSFIGGLADDYNEQFF. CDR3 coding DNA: TGTGCCAGCAGTTTCATTGGTGGACTAGCGGACGACTACAATGAGCAGTTCTTC.

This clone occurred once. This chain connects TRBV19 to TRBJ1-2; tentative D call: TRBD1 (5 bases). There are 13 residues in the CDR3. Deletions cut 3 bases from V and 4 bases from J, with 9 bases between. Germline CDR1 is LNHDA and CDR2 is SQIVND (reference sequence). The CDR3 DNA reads TGTGCCAGTAGTATTTCTGACAGCTATGGCTACACCTTC. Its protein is CASSISDSYGYTF.